At least ten counts were recorded for the clone carrying this TCR beta chain. What it binds is unknown. This sample is drawn from a study of regulatory T cells in long-lasting Graves disease. General study results and limits: Persistent patients shared more public clonotypes (approximately 2,700) than newly diagnosed patients (966).

The CDR3 has 16 amino acids. V was cut by 2 bases and J by 1 base, with 14 bases left in between. CDR1 and CDR2 (germline): SGHDN, FVKESK. Building the TCR beta libraries relied on iRepertoire HTBI primers, and CDR3 regions underwent Arm-PCR. Original handling: Across samples, 60 or so TRBV and some 13 TRBJ segments were found. MiXCR was run by TCRdb on the multiplex PCR reads, yielding one entry per CDR3 protein. The V and J calls were not made by the authors but by TCRdb's processing. This sample has 550,000 to 650,000 distinct CDR3 sequences, with 15% to 20% found just once. Time point described: newly diagnosed GD, antithyroid drugs for less than 3 months. Isolated PBMC RNA provided the starting material for the TCR library. The same data also contributed to another study, on T cells in Graves' hyperthyroidism and ophthalmopathy. As that study records: Ophthalmopathy was told apart from stable hyperthyroidism by a 13 V-J model.

The genes are TRBV14 and TRBJ1-1; D call uncertain. The clonotype was recovered from a man aged 18 to 35 with Graves disease. Specimen: peripheral blood mononuclear cells (PBMCs), collected at new diagnosis, from a patient treated with antithyroid drugs. The DNA of the CDR3 is TGTGCCAGCAGCCAACGGACCGCCCTCCCGAACACTGAAGCTTTCTTT. Translating gives CASSQRTALPNTEAFF.